This is a list of T cell receptor beta chains from one sample in a study of cytomegalovirus exposure and HLA in healthy donors. Produced via immunoSEQ multiplex PCR; TCRdb's table is partial and in-frame only. The repertoire has about 160,000 clones, 70% to 85% of them found once; the top ten carry 3.7%. The sample taken for sequencing was PBMCs. These receptors originate from a man younger than 45 in good health and CMV-seropositive. CDR3s include the opening cysteine and the closing phenylalanine or tryptophan. The order of the fields is D gene, V gene, clone size, J gene, CDR3 protein, CDR3 DNA. The D gene is left open where the match is weak. For some rows the clone size is stated as once, few or many, or as a class when expanded; others skip it.

d_gene: NA
v_gene: TRBV27
abundance: NA
j_gene: TRBJ2-3
CDR3aa: CASSFLALLSTDTQYF
CDR3nt: TGTGCCAGCAGTTTTTTAGCCCTCCTTAGCACAGATACGCAGTATTTT

d_gene: TRBD1
v_gene: TRBV5-1
abundance: NA
j_gene: TRBJ2-1
CDR3aa: CASRQGQGTYNEQFF
CDR3nt: TGCGCCAGCAGACAGGGACAGGGAACTTACAATGAGCAGTTCTTC

d_gene: NA
v_gene: TRBV7-9
abundance: NA
j_gene: TRBJ1-1
CDR3aa: CASRQGASNTEAFF
CDR3nt: TGTGCCAGCAGACAAGGGGCGTCGAACACTGAAGCTTTCTTT

d_gene: NA
v_gene: TRBV7-6
abundance: NA
j_gene: TRBJ1-1
CDR3aa: CASSLGGSTEAFF
CDR3nt: TGTGCCAGCAGCTTGGGGGGAAGTACTGAAGCTTTCTTT

d_gene: NA
v_gene: TRBV7-9
abundance: NA
j_gene: TRBJ1-6
CDR3aa: CASSSSARRGTPLNSPLHF
CDR3nt: TGTGCCAGCAGCTCCAGCGCTAGGAGGGGTACCCCCCTGAATTCACCCCTCCACTTT

d_gene: NA
v_gene: TRBV25-1
abundance: NA
j_gene: TRBJ1-2
CDR3aa: CASSEAPFNGYTF
CDR3nt: TGTGCCAGCAGTGAAGCGCCATTTAACGGCTACACCTTC

d_gene: NA
v_gene: TRBV10-3
abundance: NA
j_gene: TRBJ2-7
CDR3aa: CAIRNGQGYYEQYF
CDR3nt: TGTGCCATCAGGAACGGACAAGGCTACTACGAGCAGTACTTC

d_gene: TRBD1
v_gene: TRBV9
abundance: NA
j_gene: TRBJ2-7
CDR3aa: CASSVGQGHEQYF
CDR3nt: TGTGCCAGCAGCGTAGGACAGGGCCACGAGCAGTACTTC

d_gene: NA
v_gene: TRBV20-1
abundance: NA
j_gene: TRBJ2-2
CDR3aa: CSATYTGELFF
CDR3nt: TGCAGTGCTACCTACACCGGGGAGCTGTTTTTT

d_gene: TRBD2
v_gene: TRBV7-2
abundance: NA
j_gene: TRBJ2-3
CDR3aa: CASSFSGRGTDTQYF
CDR3nt: TGTGCCAGCAGCTTCTCGGGGCGGGGGACAGATACGCAGTATTTT

d_gene: NA
v_gene: TRBV10-3
abundance: NA
j_gene: TRBJ2-7
CDR3aa: CAISETAGRYYEQYF
CDR3nt: TGTGCCATCAGTGAGACGGCGGGGCGTTACTACGAGCAGTACTTC

d_gene: TRBD1
v_gene: TRBV27
abundance: NA
j_gene: TRBJ2-7
CDR3aa: CASSLRTGGSIRRDEQYF
CDR3nt: TGTGCCAGCAGTTTACGGACAGGGGGTTCGATTCGACGCGACGAGCAGTACTTC

d_gene: NA
v_gene: TRBV10-2
abundance: NA
j_gene: TRBJ2-3
CDR3aa: CASQAGSTDTQYF
CDR3nt: TGCGCCAGCCAGGCGGGAAGCACAGATACGCAGTATTTT

d_gene: NA
v_gene: TRBV10-2
abundance: NA
j_gene: TRBJ1-2
CDR3aa: CASSDWTDYGYTF
CDR3nt: TGCGCCAGCAGTGATTGGACAGACTATGGCTACACCTTC

d_gene: TRBD1
v_gene: TRBV5-1
abundance: NA
j_gene: TRBJ2-1
CDR3aa: CASSTGEEQFF
CDR3nt: TGCGCCAGTTCTACAGGGGAGGAGCAGTTCTTC

d_gene: TRBD1
v_gene: TRBV5-1
abundance: NA
j_gene: TRBJ1-4
CDR3aa: CASSFSEGQGFEKLFF
CDR3nt: TGCGCCAGCAGTTTCTCTGAGGGACAGGGTTTTGAAAAACTGTTTTTT

d_gene: NA
v_gene: TRBV5-6
abundance: NA
j_gene: TRBJ2-3
CDR3aa: CASSLGGAGGIDTQYF
CDR3nt: TGTGCCAGCAGCTTGGGCGGGGCAGGGGGAATCGATACGCAGTATTTT

d_gene: NA
v_gene: TRBV6-5
abundance: NA
j_gene: TRBJ1-1
CDR3aa: CASSYHGGMGTEAFF
CDR3nt: TGTGCCAGCAGTTACCACGGAGGAATGGGAACTGAAGCTTTCTTT

d_gene: NA
v_gene: TRBV5-6
abundance: NA
j_gene: TRBJ1-6
CDR3aa: CASSPRRGSSYNSPLHF
CDR3nt: TGTGCCAGCAGCCCCCGTCGAGGGAGCTCCTATAATTCACCCCTCCACTTT

d_gene: NA
v_gene: TRBV30
abundance: NA
j_gene: TRBJ1-2
CDR3aa: CASHRVKYGYTF
CDR3nt: TGTGCCTCTCACAGGGTTAAATATGGCTACACCTTC

d_gene: TRBD2
v_gene: TRBV5-1
abundance: NA
j_gene: TRBJ2-3
CDR3aa: CASSLGLALDTQYF
CDR3nt: TGCGCCAGCAGCTTGGGACTAGCTCTTGATACGCAGTATTTT

d_gene: NA
v_gene: TRBV6-5
abundance: NA
j_gene: TRBJ2-5
CDR3aa: CASSYGQTQYF
CDR3nt: TGTGCCAGCAGTTACGGGCAGACCCAGTACTTC

d_gene: NA
v_gene: TRBV5-1
abundance: NA
j_gene: TRBJ1-1
CDR3aa: CASSLDGVSMNTEAFF
CDR3nt: TGCGCCAGCAGCTTGGACGGGGTGAGCATGAACACTGAAGCTTTCTTT

d_gene: NA
v_gene: TRBV4-3
abundance: NA
j_gene: TRBJ1-1
CDR3aa: CASSQDLGAGGITEAFF
CDR3nt: TGCGCCAGCAGCCAAGATTTGGGGGCGGGGGGCATAACTGAAGCTTTCTTT

d_gene: NA
v_gene: TRBV7-3
abundance: NA
j_gene: TRBJ2-7
CDR3aa: CASSFGQGNYEQYF
CDR3nt: TGTGCCAGCAGCTTCGGTCAGGGAAACTACGAGCAGTACTTC

d_gene: TRBD1
v_gene: TRBV27
abundance: NA
j_gene: TRBJ1-6
CDR3aa: CASSQRTGDTSNSPLHF
CDR3nt: TGTGCCAGCAGTCAGCGGACAGGGGATACGAGCAATTCACCCCTCCACTTT

d_gene: NA
v_gene: TRBV10-2
abundance: NA
j_gene: TRBJ2-5
CDR3aa: CASSEPGKETQYF
CDR3nt: TGCGCCAGCAGTGAGCCGGGGAAGGAGACCCAGTACTTC

d_gene: NA
v_gene: TRBV7-6
abundance: NA
j_gene: TRBJ2-5
CDR3aa: CASSLWRETQYF
CDR3nt: TGTGCCAGCAGCTTATGGAGGGAGACCCAGTACTTC

d_gene: TRBD1
v_gene: TRBV5-6
abundance: NA
j_gene: TRBJ2-7
CDR3aa: CASSLRGGHEQYF
CDR3nt: TGTGCCAGCAGCTTGAGAGGGGGCCACGAGCAGTACTTC

d_gene: TRBD1
v_gene: TRBV19
abundance: NA
j_gene: TRBJ1-1
CDR3aa: CASSKGQEQFGTEAFF
CDR3nt: TGTGCCAGTAGTAAGGGACAGGAACAATTCGGCACTGAAGCTTTCTTT

d_gene: NA
v_gene: TRBV6-5
abundance: few
j_gene: TRBJ2-2
CDR3aa: CASSSGQNTGELFF
CDR3nt: TGTGCCAGCAGTTCGGGACAAAACACCGGGGAGCTGTTTTTT

d_gene: NA
v_gene: TRBV12-5
abundance: NA
j_gene: TRBJ1-5
CDR3aa: CASADNRFSNQPQHF
CDR3nt: TGTGCTAGTGCCGATAACAGGTTTAGCAATCAGCCCCAGCATTTT

d_gene: NA
v_gene: TRBV11-1
abundance: NA
j_gene: TRBJ2-1
CDR3aa: CASSLPGGYNEQFF
CDR3nt: TGTGCCAGCAGCTTACCGGGTGGTTACAATGAGCAGTTCTTC

d_gene: NA
v_gene: TRBV5-1
abundance: NA
j_gene: TRBJ2-3
CDR3aa: CASSFSGVTDTQYF
CDR3nt: TGCGCCAGCAGCTTCTCAGGGGTCACAGATACGCAGTATTTT

d_gene: TRBD1
v_gene: TRBV5-4
abundance: NA
j_gene: TRBJ1-4
CDR3aa: CASSFWDRREKLFF
CDR3nt: TGTGCCAGCAGCTTTTGGGACAGACGGGAAAAACTGTTTTTT

d_gene: NA
v_gene: TRBV27
abundance: NA
j_gene: TRBJ1-2
CDR3aa: CASSFSPDTPGHGYTF
CDR3nt: TGTGCCAGCAGTTTTTCCCCCGATACGCCAGGCCATGGCTACACCTTC

d_gene: TRBD1
v_gene: TRBV30
abundance: NA
j_gene: TRBJ2-2
CDR3aa: CAHLGQVNTGELFF
CDR3nt: TGTGCCCACCTCGGACAGGTGAACACCGGGGAGCTGTTTTTT

d_gene: NA
v_gene: TRBV25-1
abundance: NA
j_gene: TRBJ2-7
CDR3aa: CASSERFSSEQYF
CDR3nt: TGTGCCAGCAGTGAGAGGTTTTCTAGCGAGCAGTACTTC

d_gene: NA
v_gene: TRBV18
abundance: NA
j_gene: TRBJ2-3
CDR3aa: CASSPGQISTDTQYF
CDR3nt: TGTGCCAGCTCACCAGGCCAGATCAGCACAGATACGCAGTATTTT

d_gene: TRBD1
v_gene: TRBV5-1
abundance: NA
j_gene: TRBJ1-1
CDR3aa: CASSLFDRATEAFF
CDR3nt: TGCGCCAGCAGCTTATTCGACAGGGCCACTGAAGCTTTCTTT

d_gene: NA
v_gene: TRBV28
abundance: NA
j_gene: TRBJ2-5
CDR3aa: CASNTQAYQETQYF
CDR3nt: TGTGCCAGCAACACACAGGCGTACCAAGAGACCCAGTACTTC

d_gene: TRBD1
v_gene: TRBV30
abundance: NA
j_gene: TRBJ1-4
CDR3aa: CAWRQRQGAEKLFF
CDR3nt: TGTGCCTGGAGACAGCGACAGGGTGCCGAAAAACTGTTTTTT

d_gene: TRBD2
v_gene: TRBV5-1
abundance: NA
j_gene: TRBJ2-5
CDR3aa: CASSLNPSGGQETQYF
CDR3nt: TGCGCCAGCAGCTTGAATCCTAGCGGGGGCCAAGAGACCCAGTACTTC

d_gene: NA
v_gene: TRBV5-1
abundance: NA
j_gene: TRBJ2-4
CDR3aa: CASSLAGKGNIQYF
CDR3nt: TGCGCCAGCAGCTTAGCAGGGAAGGGTAACATTCAGTACTTC

d_gene: NA
v_gene: TRBV6-5
abundance: NA
j_gene: TRBJ2-7
CDR3aa: CASRQGTSYEQYF
CDR3nt: TGTGCCAGCAGACAGGGGACTTCCTACGAGCAGTACTTC